These 32 T cell receptor beta chains originate from one sample sequenced in a study of beta chain features in type 1 diabetes (dated by TCRdb to between 2018 and 2020). The method behind the library was the immunoSEQ multiplex PCR assay. All of the isolated RNA was reverse transcribed with the High Capacity cDNA Reverse Transcription Kit, so expressed TCRB transcripts were sequenced. This is the immuneACCESS table as TCRdb keeps it, with only in-frame sequences that have V and J called. A part of the clones is gone; compared with another copy, unresolved V genes explain less than half, and the rest is unexplained. This sample gives some 140,000 clones in total; about 9.2% of them show up just once. 0.68% of the sample rests with the top ten. Sequencing used central memory CD4+ T cells from blood. These receptors all come from a young man in good health.

This chain connects TRBV2 to TRBJ1-5; weak D call: TRBD1 (5 bases). Trimming cost V 1 base and J 4 bases, with 11 bases left between them. Germline values: CDR1 SNHLY, CDR2 FYNNEI. This CDR3 is 15 amino acids long. The DNA of the CDR3 is TGTGCCAGCAGTGAAGGGGCAGGGAATAATCAGCCCCAGCATTTT. Protein: CASSEGAGNNQPQHF. Combining the CDR3 with reference TRBV2 and TRBJ1-5 gives the whole variable domain EPEVTQTPSHQVTQMGQEVILRCVPISNHLYFYWYRQILGQKVEFLVSFYNNEISEKSEIFDDQFSVERPDGSNFTLKIRSTKLEDSAMYFCASSEGAGNNQPQHFGDGTRLSIL.

The rearrangement uses TRBV4-3 and TRBJ1-5; D gene uncertain. The V and J ends lost 0 bases and 0 bases respectively, with 9 bases between them. The CDR3 spans 16 residues. CDR1 is LGHNA and CDR2 is YSLEER in the germline V gene. The DNA of the CDR3 is TGCGCCAGCAGCCAAGATCGGAGCTATAGCAATCAGCCCCAGCATTTT. Residues: CASSQDRSYSNQPQHF.

This clone was counted only a few times. The V and J genes are TRBV19 and TRBJ2-2, with TRBD1 matching 9 bases. The CDR3 is 14 amino acids. V lost 6 bases, J lost 1 base, and 0 bases stayed unmatched. Germline V gene lookup returns CDR1 LNHDA and CDR2 SQIVND (reference sequence). As DNA, the CDR3 is TGTGCCAGTAGGACAGGGGGGAACACCGGGGAGCTGTTTTTT. Amino acid sequence: CASRTGGNTGELFF.

This clone was seen more than once but under ten times. The rearrangement joins TRBV7-8 to TRBJ2-7, with 7 bases aligning to TRBD2. From germline, CDR1 is SGHVS and CDR2 FQNEAQ. V shed 1 base and J 2 bases; nucleotides not matched to a gene: 5. The CDR3 extends over 15 amino acids. DNA of the CDR3: TGTGCCAGCAGCTTAGGCCTAGCGGAGACCTACGAGCAGTACTTC. Its protein is CASSLGLAETYEQYF. Variable domain in full (rest from reference TRBV7-8 and TRBJ2-7): GAGVSQSPRYKVAKRGQDVALRCDPISGHVSLFWYQQALGQGPEFLTYFQNEAQLDKSGLPSDRFFAERPEGSVSTLKIQRTQQEDSAVYLCASSLGLAETYEQYFGPGTRLTVT.

The chain couples TRBV11-2 to TRBJ2-5; D is uncertain. Between the trimmed V and J ends, which lost 6 bases and 0 bases, there was a span of 5 bases. The CDR3 totals 12 residues. Germline CDR1 is SGHAT and CDR2 is FQNNGV. This CDR3 is CASSAYQETQYF. The CDR3 DNA reads TGTGCCAGCAGTGCGTACCAAGAGACCCAGTACTTC.

In its sample, this clone was seen a few times. The chain is built from TRBV10-3 and TRBJ1-5, with D possibly TRBD1 on 5 matching bases. Germline CDR1 and CDR2: ENHRY and SYGVKD. V gave up 3 bases and J gave up 6 bases, with 9 bases separating them. The CDR3 totals 13 residues. The CDR3 reads CAISDGGSQPQHF. Written as DNA, the CDR3 is TGTGCCATCAGTGATGGGGGGAGTCAGCCCCAGCATTTT.

The chain links TRBV19 to TRBJ2-3; 10 bases line up with TRBD2. Germline values: CDR1 LNHDA, CDR2 SQIVND (reference sequence). There are 14 residues in the CDR3. The J segment lost 5 bases and the V segment lost 7 bases, leaving 6 bases of the junction unmatched. The CDR3 DNA reads TGTGCCAGTACGGAGCGGGGGGGCTTAGATACGCAGTATTTT. Translated: CASTERGGLDTQYF.

The chain couples TRBV7-2 to TRBJ2-3; a possible D gene is TRBD2 (5 bases). CDR3 size: 15 residues. Looked up from germline, CDR1 is SGHTA and CDR2 is FQGNSA. V was trimmed by 1 base and J by 2 bases, leaving 10 bases between them. This CDR3 is CASSLGFGITDTQYF. CDR3 DNA sequence: TGTGCCAGCAGCTTAGGCTTCGGGATCACAGATACGCAGTATTTT.

The chain combines TRBV6-4 with TRBJ2-1, with TRBD2 as a possible D gene (6 bases). With 11 bases removed from V and 9 bases from J, the gap between germline ends came to 14 bases. Germline V lookup: CDR1 MRHNA, CDR2 SNTAGT. The CDR3 sequence is 11 residues long. CDR3 DNA sequence: TGTGCCGCTGGGGCGGGGTCTGAGCAGTTCTTC. As protein: CAAGAGSEQFF.

This sequence joins TRBV30 and TRBJ2-1; the D gene is possibly TRBD1 (6 bases). The CDR3 is made up of 13 amino acids. Trimming cost V 3 bases and J 0 bases, with 6 bases left between them. From germline, CDR1 is GTSNPN and CDR2 SVGIG (reference sequence). The CDR3 nucleotides read TGTGCCTGGAGGGACAGCTCCTACAATGAGCAGTTCTTC. Amino acids: CAWRDSSYNEQFF. The full variable domain, completed using reference TRBV30 and TRBJ2-1, is SQTIHQWPATLVQPVGSPLSLECTVEGTSNPNLYWYRQAAGRGLQLLFYSVGIGQISSEVPQNLSASRPQDRQFILSSKKLLLSDSGFYLCAWRDSSYNEQFFGPGTRLTVL.

CDR3 nucleotide sequence: TGTGCCAGCAGCCCCGGGACAGGGGAAGAAGGCTACACCTTC. It codes for CASSPGTGEEGYTF. The chain employs TRBV7-9 and TRBJ1-2, with 10 bases aligning to TRBD1. This CDR3 has 14 amino acids. Germline CDR1 reads SEHNR; CDR2 reads FQNEAQ (reference sequence). V was clipped by 5 bases and J by 8 bases; unmatched bases: 8.

This rearrangement joins TRBV7-9 to TRBJ2-7, with D possibly matching TRBD2 (7 bases). V lost 6 bases and J 2 bases, leaving 11 bases between the germline ends. Germline lookup yields CDR1 SEHNR and CDR2 FQNEAQ (reference sequence). The CDR3 contains 13 residues. CDR3 DNA: TGTGCCAGCAGGGGGGGGGCCACCTACGAGCAGTACTTC. Its translation: CASRGGATYEQYF.

This clone has only a few counts. The V and J genes are TRBV19 and TRBJ1-1; 10 bases map to TRBD1. CDR3 length: 15 amino acids. The J segment lost 8 bases and the V segment lost 4 bases, leaving 10 bases of the junction unmatched. Per germline, CDR1 LNHDA and CDR2 SQIVND (reference sequence). CDR3 DNA sequence: TGTGCCAGTAGTAGAGCTGGACAGGGGGAATTAGAAGCTTTCTTT. It yields the protein CASSRAGQGELEAFF.

This clone was observed a few times. V usage is TRBV28 and J usage is TRBJ2-5; 7 bases are a match to TRBD1. V was clipped by 7 bases and J by 2 bases; unmatched bases: 7. Germline lookup yields CDR1 MDHEN and CDR2 SYDVKM. This CDR3 contains 14 residues. CDR3 DNA: TGTGCCAGCAAGGAGACAGGGAGACAAGAGACCCAGTACTTC. It encodes CASKETGRQETQYF. The whole variable domain, remainder taken from reference TRBV28 and TRBJ2-5, is DVKVTQSSRYLVKRTGEKVFLECVQDMDHENMFWYRQDPGLGLRLIYFSYDVKMKEKGDIPEGYSVSREKKERFSLILESASTNQTSMYLCASKETGRQETQYFGPGTRLLVL.

This clone was seen a few times. CDR3 coding DNA: TGTGCCAGCAGTACCCGGGACAGGGTATACAATGAGCAGTTCTTC. Amino acid sequence: CASSTRDRVYNEQFF. The chain joins TRBV6-6 to TRBJ2-1, with 9 bases aligning to TRBD1. The V gene end was trimmed by 5 bases and the J gene end by 4 bases; junction bases not matched to a gene: 6. CDR3 length: 15 amino acids. Germline V CDR1 and CDR2: MNHNY, SVGAGI (reference sequence).

The V gene is TRBV6-5, the J gene TRBJ2-3; the D is unclear. The CDR3 is made up of 15 amino acids. V was cut by 6 bases and J by 1 base, with 14 bases left in between. Looked up from germline, CDR1 is MNHEY and CDR2 is SVGAGI. The CDR3 DNA follows: TGTGCCAGCAGGCGAGGTCTGTTTGGCACAGATACGCAGTATTTT. Protein: CASRRGLFGTDTQYF.

The chain uses TRBV9 and TRBJ2-1; 7 bases are shared with TRBD1. V lost 0 bases, J lost 6 bases, and 3 bases stayed unmatched. This CDR3 contains 14 residues. CDR1 SGDLS and CDR2 YYNGEE come from the germline V gene. The CDR3 DNA is TGTGCCAGCAGCGTAGCCCCAGGGGGCAATGAGCAGTTCTTC. Translation: CASSVAPGGNEQFF.

A few counts support this clone. J is TRBJ1-1 and V is TRBV5-8; TRBD1 agrees at 8 bases. The V gene's germline CDR1 is SGHTS and CDR2 YDEGEE. V was clipped by 2 bases and J by 4 bases; unmatched bases: 4. The length of the CDR3 is 14 residues. The DNA for the CDR3 is TGTGCCAGCAGCTTCAGGGGGCTGGCCACTGAAGCTTTCTTT. Translating gives CASSFRGLATEAFF.

V is TRBV7-6 and J is TRBJ2-5, with TRBD2 matching over 10 bases. With V trimmed by 1 base and J by 1 base, 6 bases remained unmatched. This CDR3 has 17 amino acids. Germline loops: CDR1 SGHVS, CDR2 FNYEAQ. CDR3: CASSLVVASGGQETQYF. The DNA of the CDR3 is TGTGCCAGCAGCTTAGTCGTGGCTAGCGGGGGCCAAGAGACCCAGTACTTC.

V is TRBV28 and J is TRBJ2-1, with D perhaps TRBD1 (5 bases). Germline CDR1 MDHEN, CDR2 SYDVKM. The CDR3 has 14 amino acids. V lost 4 bases and J lost 0, with 7 bases in between. The CDR3 DNA reads as TGTGCCAGCAGTTCCAGGGCCTCCTACAATGAGCAGTTCTTC. Translating it yields CASSSRASYNEQFF.

This clone was picked up a small number of times. The chain couples TRBV18 to TRBJ2-2; maybe TRBD1 (6 bases). This CDR3 has 12 residues. Looked up from germline, CDR1 is KGHSH and CDR2 is LQKENI. V lost 6 bases to trimming and J lost 5 bases, with 7 bases between them. The CDR3 protein is CASSQGTGELFF. In DNA, the CDR3 is TGTGCCAGCTCTCAGGGGACCGGGGAGCTGTTTTTT.

J is TRBJ1-1 and V is TRBV6-1; 8 nucleotides line up with TRBD1. This CDR3 has 14 residues. Germline V gene sequence: CDR1 MNHNS, CDR2 SASEGT. The V segment lost 7 bases and the J segment 7 bases; nucleotides outside the gene matches: 11. The CDR3 reads CASKGQVQHNEAFF. The CDR3 DNA reads TGTGCCAGCAAGGGACAGGTACAACATAATGAAGCTTTCTTT.

V gene TRBV28 combines with J gene TRBJ1-4, with D unresolved. The germline V gene encodes CDR1 MDHEN and CDR2 SYDVKM. V was trimmed by 6 bases and J by 7 bases, leaving 6 bases between them. CDR3 length equals 11 residues. CDR3 sequence reads: CASRTVEKLFF. As DNA, the CDR3 is TGTGCCAGCAGAACAGTTGAAAAACTGTTTTTT. Full variable domain (rest looked up from reference TRBV28 and TRBJ1-4): DVKVTQSSRYLVKRTGEKVFLECVQDMDHENMFWYRQDPGLGLRLIYFSYDVKMKEKGDIPEGYSVSREKKERFSLILESASTNQTSMYLCASRTVEKLFFGSGTQLSVL.

This clone appeared a few times. The chain joins TRBV30 to TRBJ2-4, with D perhaps TRBD2 (6 bases). The CDR3 runs to 16 residues. V gave up 1 base and J gave up 4 bases, with 17 bases separating them. Germline V gives CDR1 GTSNPN, CDR2 SVGIG (reference sequence). The CDR3 sequence: CAWSAHLGGIKNIQYF. DNA for the CDR3: TGTGCCTGGAGTGCCCACTTGGGGGGAATTAAAAACATTCAGTACTTC.

This clone appeared a few times. The chain is built from TRBV7-7 and TRBJ2-5; TRBD2 matches 9 bases. V was clipped by 5 bases and J by 2 bases; unmatched bases: 15. The CDR3 totals 18 residues. CDR1 is SSHAT, CDR2 FNYEAQ, per germline (reference sequence). The CDR3 reads CASSPGSGTSRTQETQYF. The CDR3 nucleotides read TGTGCCAGCAGCCCCGGCTCCGGGACTAGCCGCACACAAGAGACCCAGTACTTC. Using reference TRBV7-7 and TRBJ2-5 for the parts outside the CDR3, the full variable domain is GAGVSQSPRYKVTKRGQDVTLRCDPISSHATLYWYQQALGQGPEFLTYFNYEAQPDKSGLPSDRFSAERPEGSISTLTIQRTEQRDSAMYRCASSPGSGTSRTQETQYFGPGTRLLVL.

There are a few counts of this clone. The chain combines TRBV7-9 with TRBJ1-3; D call uncertain. The CDR3 loop spans 14 amino acids. V lost 6 bases and J 3 bases, leaving 12 bases between the germline ends. Germline CDR1 is SEHNR and CDR2 is FQNEAQ (reference sequence). CDR3 amino acids: CASSLDGVGNTIYF. The CDR3 coding sequence is TGTGCCAGCAGTTTGGACGGGGTTGGAAACACCATATATTTT.

This clone was picked up many times. In DNA, the CDR3 is TGTGCCAGCAGCCCCGGGACAGGGGACTCACCCCTCCACTTT. Its translation: CASSPGTGDSPLHF. The chain couples TRBV25-1 to TRBJ1-6; 10 nucleotides match TRBD1. CDR3 length: 14 amino acids. Germline lookup yields CDR1 MGHDK and CDR2 SYGVNS. With V trimmed by 6 bases and J by 10 bases, 6 bases remained unmatched.

This clone showed up just a few times. The chain joins TRBV4-3 to TRBJ1-4, with 8 positions matching TRBD1. Germline V gene lookup returns CDR1 LGHNA and CDR2 YSLEER. The CDR3 runs to 14 residues. V dropped 1 base and J dropped 10; count of bases not matched to a gene: 5. The CDR3 region has the DNA TGCGCCAGCAGCCAAGGACCCGGACAGGGAAAACTGTTTTTT. Amino acid sequence: CASSQGPGQGKLFF.

The chain couples TRBV7-2 to TRBJ2-7, with TRBD1 matching 10 bases. V lost 1 base to trimming and J lost 6 bases; unmatched junction nucleotides: 9. The CDR3 is 16 residues long. Germline-derived CDR1 and CDR2 are SGHTA and FQGNSA. The CDR3 is CASSLERTGGSIEQYF. The CDR3 DNA reads as TGTGCCAGCAGCTTAGAGAGGACAGGGGGTTCAATCGAGCAGTACTTC.

V usage is TRBV5-1 and J usage is TRBJ2-5; 8 bases line up with TRBD2. Germline V gives CDR1 SGHRS, CDR2 YFSETQ. This CDR3 contains 16 residues. V gave up 1 base and J gave up 2 bases; unmatched junction bases: 7. CDR3 nucleotide sequence: TGCGCCAGCAGCTTGTTTGGTAGCGGGATACAAGAGACCCAGTACTTC. Its translation: CASSLFGSGIQETQYF.

This clone was observed a handful of times. The chain has TRBV27 and TRBJ1-5; D perhaps matches TRBD1 (6 bases). The length of the CDR3 is 15 residues. Trimming took 2 bases from V and 4 from J, leaving 12 bases between them. Germline V gene data show CDR1 as MNHEY and CDR2 as SMNVEV (reference sequence). CDR3 bases: TGTGCCAGCAGTTTAATGGGGACACAAAATCAGCCCCAGCATTTT. Translation: CASSLMGTQNQPQHF.

This clone appeared a few times. V and J are TRBV11-2 and TRBJ2-7; no reliable D call. V was pared by 5 bases and J by 3 bases, with 8 bases between. Germline assignment: CDR1 SGHAT and CDR2 FQNNGV. The CDR3 runs to 12 residues. CDR3 coding DNA: TGTGCCAGCAGCACCCGAGACTACGAGCAGTACTTC. Amino acids: CASSTRDYEQYF.